This TCR beta chain was sequenced for a study of blood T cell repertoires in COVID-19. This clone was found a few times. Sequencing used immunoSEQ multiplex PCR; TCRdb keeps in-frame clones, though not all of them. The sample has tens of thousands of clones, about 85% seen once; the top ten hold roughly 5%. Per germline, CDR1 LNHDA and CDR2 SQIVND (reference sequence). This CDR3 is 18 amino acids long. V was clipped by 5 bases and J by 4 bases, with 21 bases between them. The TCR comes from a man aged 60 to 75 with active COVID-19. Sequencing was done on a sample of peripheral blood. This rearrangement joins TRBV19 to TRBJ2-6; D might be TRBD2 (6 bases). The CDR3: CASSLAGLGALGANVLTF. CDR3 DNA: TGTGCCAGTAGTTTGGCGGGGTTAGGTGCGTTAGGGGCCAACGTCCTGACTTTC.